These T cell receptor beta chains were read from a single sample in a study of shared clonotypes between healthy human individuals. The data were produced by immunoSEQ multiplex PCR, yet TCRdb's version contains in-frame clones alone and is incomplete. This sample has some 1 million clones, with 75% found just once. The source material was memory CD4+ T cells sorted from blood. These receptors came from a man younger than 30 in good health. CDR3s include the opening cysteine and the closing phenylalanine or tryptophan. The order of the fields is clone size, V gene, J gene, D gene, CDR3 DNA, CDR3 protein. D genes are given only for firm matches. The listing skips clone size in some rows; elsewhere it reads once, few, many or a size class.

once	TRBV30	TRBJ2-7	TRBD1	TGTGCCTGGAGTGTTGGTGGGACAGACTCCTACGAGCAGTACTTC	CAWSVGGTDSYEQYF
-	TRBV9	TRBJ1-4	-	TGTGCCAGCAGCGTACAGGGGTCTAATGAAAAACTGTTTTTT	CASSVQGSNEKLFF
-	TRBV5-1	TRBJ2-7	TRBD2	TGCGCCAGCAGCCTGGGTTATCGGGGGGGGCCCGACGAGCAGTACTTC	CASSLGYRGGPDEQYF
-	TRBV11-2	TRBJ2-1	TRBD2	TGTGCCAGCAGCACCCCGTGGACTAGCGGGAGCGATGAGCAGTTCTTC	CASSTPWTSGSDEQFF
-	TRBV7-7	TRBJ2-5	TRBD1	TGTGCTAGCAGCTCTTCGGGACAGGGTGAGACCCAGTACTTC	CASSSSGQGETQYF
-	TRBV7-9	TRBJ2-5	-	TGTGCCAGCAGCCGAACCCAAGAGACCCAGTACTTC	CASSRTQETQYF
few	TRBV19	TRBJ1-1	-	TGTGCCAGTAAAATCGGGGCAGCGGGCACTGAAGCTTTCTTT	CASKIGAAGTEAFF
few	TRBV7-9	TRBJ2-3	TRBD1	TGTGCCAGCAGCTTGGACAGGAACACAGATACGCAGTATTTT	CASSLDRNTDTQYF
-	TRBV7-3	TRBJ1-1	TRBD1	TGTGCCAGCAGTCTTCAACCGGGACAGGGTAGAGCTTTCTTT	CASSLQPGQGRAFF
-	TRBV21-1	TRBJ2-3	-	TGTGCCAGCAGCAATCCTTTAGGGACTAGGGTTACAGATACGCAGTATTTT	CASSNPLGTRVTDTQYF
-	TRBV5-8	TRBJ1-6	-	TGTGCCAGCAGCTTGTCTTGGACCCGGTCCGACTCACCCCTCCACTTT	CASSLSWTRSDSPLHF
-	TRBV18	TRBJ1-2	-	TGTGCCAGCTCACCAATCATGGACCCCTCGCCGAACTATGGCTACACCTTC	CASSPIMDPSPNYGYTF
-	TRBV10-3	TRBJ2-5	TRBD2	TGTGCCATCAGTGACGGACTAAGCGGGGGGGCGATTCGAGAGACCCAGTACTTC	CAISDGLSGGAIRETQYF
-	TRBV2	TRBJ2-7	-	TGTGCCAGCAGTGTGGGTTCGGGTATGAATAAGAAGCAGTACTTC	CASSVGSGMNKKQYF
-	TRBV6-1	TRBJ1-5	-	TGTGCCAGCACCGGGGGCCACCCGCATTTT	CASTGGHPHF
-	TRBV5-1	TRBJ2-2	-	TGCGCCAGCAGCTTGGCGGTCGGGACAACCGGGGAGCTGTTTTTT	CASSLAVGTTGELFF
few	TRBV15	TRBJ2-2	-	TGTGCCACCAGCAGAGCAATGAAGGGGCCCAAGAACACCGGGGAGCTGTTTTTT	CATSRAMKGPKNTGELFF
-	TRBV2	TRBJ1-1	-	TGTGCCAGCAGTGGGGGGGGATGGACTGAAGCTTTCTTT	CASSGGGWTEAFF
-	TRBV19	TRBJ1-1	-	TGTGCCAGTGGGGGTGGGAACACTGAAGCTTTCTTT	CASGGGNTEAFF
-	TRBV7-2	TRBJ2-1	-	TGTGCCAGCAGCGCCACTAACTACAATGAGCAGTTCTTC	CASSATNYNEQFF